The 23 T cell receptor beta chains below come from one sample, sequenced in a study of blood T cell repertoires in COVID-19. Using immunoSEQ multiplex PCR, the repertoire was profiled, and TCRdb retains in-frame clones only, with some absent. Of hundreds of thousands of clones listed, 65% to 85% are singletons. The source material was PBMCs or T cells enriched from blood (not recorded which). The receptors shown here come from a man aged 25 to 40 with acute COVID-19.

The rearrangement links TRBV3-1 (or the pseudogene TRBV3-2) to TRBJ1-4, with 8 nucleotides matching TRBD1. Germline values: CDR1 LGHDT, CDR2 YNNKEL (reference sequence). J gave up 4 bases and V 4 bases, and 5 bases lay outside the gene matches. The CDR3 is 15 residues long. This CDR3 is CASSRGQALNEKLFF. The CDR3 DNA reads TGTGCCAGCAGCCGGGGACAGGCCCTTAATGAAAAACTGTTTTTT.

The CDR3 DNA follows: TGTGCCAGCACCTGGGACAGGGAGGATACTGAAGCTTTCTTT. This encodes CASTWDREDTEAFF. The chain uses TRBV6-5 and TRBJ1-1; 9 bases agree with TRBD1. Germline CDR1 is MNHEY and CDR2 is SVGAGI. The CDR3 has 14 residues. Trimming at V came to 7 bases and at J to 5 bases, leaving 8 bases not matched to a gene.

J is TRBJ2-3 and V is TRBV5-1; possible D gene TRBD1, 6 bases. Germline V gene lookup returns CDR1 SGHRS and CDR2 YFSETQ. V lost 1 base to trimming and J lost 4 bases, with 7 bases between them. CDR3 length: 13 amino acids. CDR3 in amino acids: CASSLSGADTQYF. CDR3 nucleotides: TGCGCCAGCAGCTTGTCAGGGGCAGATACGCAGTATTTT.

Many counts were recorded for this clone. V gene TRBV7-9 combines with J gene TRBJ1-5; TRBD1 is a possible D gene (5 bases). V dropped 1 base and J dropped 6 bases, with 10 bases sitting between them. Germline CDR1 SEHNR, CDR2 FQNEAQ (reference sequence). The CDR3 sequence is 14 residues long. CDR3 DNA: TGTGCCAGCAGCTTAGGGAGTCAGGGTCAGCCCCAGCATTTT. It is translated as CASSLGSQGQPQHF.

The chain couples TRBV4-1 to TRBJ2-7; D might be TRBD1 (6 bases). This CDR3 has 16 residues. Trimming cost V 0 bases and J 4 bases, with 16 bases left between them. Looked up from germline, CDR1 is MGHRA and CDR2 is YSYEKL. The CDR3: CASSQESTGQRYEQYF. The DNA for the CDR3 is TGCGCCAGCAGCCAAGAGTCGACAGGCCAGAGGTACGAGCAGTACTTC.

This clone appeared a few times. CDR3 sequence: CASSDRTVNTEAFF. The CDR3 DNA follows: TGTGCCAGCAGTGACCGGACAGTGAACACTGAAGCTTTCTTT. The V and J genes are TRBV6-1 and TRBJ1-1; perhaps TRBD1 as D (6 bases). The CDR3 contains 14 residues. The ends were cut back, 3 bases at V and 0 bases at J, with 8 bases in the middle. CDR1 MNHNS and CDR2 SASEGT come from the germline V gene.

This clone was seen a few times. This specimen includes other DNA sequences encoding the same CDR3. The chain couples TRBV27 to TRBJ1-5; 9 bases fit TRBD1. J was trimmed by 7 bases and V by 6 bases; bases with no gene match: 4. The CDR3 contains 13 residues. Germline values: CDR1 MNHEY, CDR2 SMNVEV (reference sequence). CDR3 DNA: TGTGCCAGCAGCACAGGGGGCGGGCAGCCCCAGCATTTT. It codes for CASSTGGGQPQHF.

This sequence joins TRBV7-9 and TRBJ2-3; D is perhaps TRBD2 (5 bases). Germline CDR1 is SEHNR and CDR2 is FQNEAQ (reference sequence). Trimming cost V 5 bases and J 7 bases, with 10 bases left between them. The CDR3 contains 12 residues. The CDR3 loop reads CASSKERNTQYF. CDR3 nucleotides: TGTGCCAGCAGCAAGGAGCGGAATACGCAGTATTTT. The full variable domain, rest sourced from reference TRBV7-9 and TRBJ2-3, is DTGVSQNPRHKITKRGQNVTFRCDPISEHNRLYWYRQTLGQGPEFLTYFQNEAQLEKSRLLSDRFSAERPKGSFSTLEIQRTEQGDSAMYLCASSKERNTQYFGPGTRLTVL.

The chain uses TRBV11-2 and TRBJ1-3; D not resolved. Trimming removed 5 bases at V and 0 bases at J, with 8 bases between. The CDR3 length is 14 residues. From germline, CDR1 is SGHAT and CDR2 FQNNGV. This chain's CDR3 is CASSRENSGNTIYF. The CDR3 DNA reads as TGTGCCAGCAGCCGAGAGAACTCTGGAAACACCATATATTTT.

The gene calls are TRBV5-4 and TRBJ2-3; 9 nucleotides match TRBD1. The CDR3 covers 16 residues. Per the germline V gene, CDR1 is SGHNT and CDR2 is YYREEE (reference sequence). Trimming took 3 bases from V and 3 from J; bases not matched to a gene: 8. The CDR3 spells CASSSPGTGRTDTQYF. In DNA form, the CDR3 reads TGTGCCAGCAGCTCCCCCGGGACAGGGCGAACAGATACGCAGTATTTT.

The rearrangement links TRBV19 to TRBJ2-1, with D hard to call. V lost 7 bases and J 4 bases, leaving 5 bases between the germline ends. This CDR3 comprises 11 residues. In germline, CDR1 is LNHDA, CDR2 SQIVND (reference sequence). In nucleotides, the CDR3 is TGTGCCAGTAACAATTACAATGAGCAGTTCTTC. It encodes CASNNYNEQFF.

This clone occurred a few times. The V and J genes are TRBV10-3 and TRBJ1-5; D is perhaps TRBD1 (5 bases). This CDR3 comprises 18 residues. The V end was cut by 0 bases, the J end by 2 bases, with 17 bases between. CDR1 and CDR2 from the germline V gene are ENHRY and SYGVKD. Written as DNA, the CDR3 is TGTGCCATCAGTGAGTCCCCGATTGGCAGGGCTGGCAATCAGCCCCAGCATTTT. The encoded protein is CAISESPIGRAGNQPQHF.

The V call is TRBV25-1, the J call TRBJ2-1; 8 bases match TRBD2. The CDR3 is made up of 12 amino acids. The ends lost 8 bases at V and 6 bases at J; junction bases unmatched: 3. CDR1 and CDR2 from the germline V gene are MGHDK and SYGVNS. CDR3 in amino acids: CASWAGGNEQFF. In DNA, the CDR3 is TGTGCCAGCTGGGCGGGGGGCAATGAGCAGTTCTTC.

V gene TRBV12-3 or TRBV12-4 combines with J gene TRBJ1-1; D uncertain. The ends were cut back, 6 bases at V and 3 bases at J, with 8 bases in the middle. CDR3 size: 12 residues. CDR3 sequence (DNA): TGTGCCAGCAGCGAAGCGGACACTGAAGCTTTCTTT. Residues: CASSEADTEAFF.

This chain links TRBV10-2 with TRBJ2-4; no clear D gene. The CDR3 is made up of 15 amino acids. V was trimmed by 3 bases and J by 0 bases, leaving 9 bases between them. CDR1 and CDR2 from the germline V gene are WSHSY and SAAADI. The CDR3 region is CASSETSQAKNIQYF. CDR3 nucleotides: TGCGCCAGCAGTGAAACGAGCCAAGCCAAAAACATTCAGTACTTC.

This clone appeared a single time. The chain links TRBV6-5 to TRBJ1-2; D not resolved. Trimming stripped 2 bases from V and 6 bases from J, with 10 bases between. The germline gives CDR1 MNHEY, CDR2 SVGAGI. This CDR3 comprises 13 residues. This CDR3 is CASSYRAFDGYTF. Here the CDR3 DNA reads TGTGCCAGCAGTTACCGAGCCTTCGATGGCTACACCTTC.

The chain has TRBV2 and TRBJ1-5, with 9 nucleotides matching TRBD1. V lost 5 bases, J lost 4 bases, and 3 bases stayed unmatched. Germline V gives CDR1 SNHLY, CDR2 FYNNEI. This CDR3 comprises 14 residues. Here the CDR3 reads CASSFGQGNQPQHF. The DNA of the CDR3 is TGTGCCAGCAGTTTTGGACAGGGGAATCAGCCCCAGCATTTT.

The CDR3 loop is CASSSTGNTEAFF. Written as DNA, the CDR3 is TGTGCCAGCTCTTCGACAGGAAACACTGAAGCTTTCTTT. The chain carries TRBV2 and TRBJ1-1, with TRBD1 as a possible D gene (6 bases). Germline V gene data show CDR1 as SNHLY and CDR2 as FYNNEI. This CDR3 comprises 13 residues. The V end lost 8 bases, the J end lost 2 bases, and 12 bases lay between the germline ends. Based on the CDR3 plus reference TRBV2 and TRBJ1-1, the full variable domain is EPEVTQTPSHQVTQMGQEVILRCVPISNHLYFYWYRQILGQKVEFLVSFYNNEISEKSEIFDDQFSVERPDGSNFTLKIRSTKLEDSAMYFCASSSTGNTEAFFGQGTRLTVV.

The chain is built from TRBV6-2 or TRBV6-3 and TRBJ2-3; tentative D call: TRBD2 (6 bases). In germline, CDR1 is MNHEY, CDR2 SVGEGT. V shed 2 bases and J shed 4 bases, with 16 bases lying between them. This CDR3 contains 16 residues. CDR3 bases: TGTGCCAGCAGTTACGGTTCGCTAGCGCTCGCAGATACGCAGTATTTT. It yields the protein CASSYGSLALADTQYF.

The chain couples TRBV9 to TRBJ2-2, with D hard to call. Trimming left V 0 bases short and J 4 bases short, with 7 bases between. Looked up from germline, CDR1 is SGDLS and CDR2 is YYNGEE. The CDR3 loop spans 14 amino acids. CDR3 nucleotide sequence: TGTGCCAGCAGCGTAGCACGGGTCACCGGGGAGCTGTTTTTT. It is translated as CASSVARVTGELFF.

This clone was observed a few times. The V gene is TRBV29-1, the J gene TRBJ1-3; D is ambiguous. Germline V lookup: CDR1 SQVTM, CDR2 ANQGSEA. The V gene lost 0 bases and the J gene lost 1 base, with 7 bases spanning the gap. The CDR3 extends over 14 amino acids. CDR3: CSVEDSGSGNTIYF. The CDR3 coding sequence is TGCAGCGTTGAAGATTCCGGGTCTGGAAACACCATATATTTT.

The chain has TRBV2 and TRBJ1-6; the match to TRBD1 covers 8 bases. With 2 bases clipped from V and 14 bases from J, the junction kept 11 bases outside the gene matches. Germline V gene lookup returns CDR1 SNHLY and CDR2 FYNNEI. The CDR3 has 15 residues. Here the CDR3 reads CASSERIQGAPSLHF. CDR3 bases: TGTGCCAGCAGTGAACGTATCCAGGGGGCTCCATCCCTCCACTTT.

The chain's CDR3 is CAWSDRGSEKLFF. CDR3 in DNA: TGTGCCTGGAGTGACAGGGGTAGTGAAAAACTGTTTTTT. This chain connects TRBV30 to TRBJ1-4; TRBD1 matches at 7 bases. This CDR3 contains 13 residues. V was pared by 1 base and J by 7 bases, with 3 bases of the junction left unmatched. The germline CDR1 and CDR2 sequences are GTSNPN and SVGIG (reference sequence).